The 18 T cell receptor beta chains below come from one sample, sequenced in a study of blood T cells in healthy people across ages. The authors ran a second PCR of about 6 to 11 cycles using a sample-barcoded 5' primer and a J-beta primer mix. TCRdb reanalysed the 5' RACE reads using MiXCR and keeps one entry per CDR3 protein. Of approximately 960,000 distinct CDR3 sequences listed, 25% to 35% were seen once; the top ten hold more than 8.5%. This same sample was also part of a study on T cells of mothers and their children.

Sequencing was done on a sample of blood. These receptor sequences come from a woman aged 40 to 50 in good health.

The chain recombines TRBV5-1 with TRBJ2-7; TRBD1 matches at 7 bases. CDR1 is SGHRS, CDR2 YFSETQ, per germline. V shed 0 bases, J shed 2 bases, and the junction held 8 bases outside the gene matches. The CDR3 is 16 amino acids. CDR3: CASSLALDRPAYEQYF. As DNA, the CDR3 is TGCGCCAGCAGCTTGGCCCTGGACAGGCCAGCCTACGAGCAGTACTTC.

This rearrangement joins TRBV6-5 to TRBJ1-1; maybe TRBD1 (5 bases). The CDR3 has 13 residues. The V gene's germline CDR1 is MNHEY and CDR2 SVGAGI. The V and J ends lost 4 bases and 1 base respectively, with 7 bases between them. The CDR3 DNA follows: TGTGCCAGCAGTTGGGACGGGAACACTGAAGCTTTCTTT. Amino acids: CASSWDGNTEAFF.

This clonotype was detected ten times or more. The chain is built from TRBV28 and TRBJ2-1; TRBD2 aligns across 9 bases. Losses at the gene ends were 5 bases for V and 2 bases for J; bases not matched to a gene: 4. This CDR3 has 15 residues. Germline CDR1 reads MDHEN; CDR2 reads SYDVKM. The CDR3 reads CASSPQRGAYNEQFF. CDR3 nucleotides: TGTGCCAGCAGTCCCCAGCGGGGGGCCTACAATGAGCAGTTCTTC.

Notes on this clonotype: The junction departs from germline at one end; a sequencing error may be responsible. V is TRBV19 and J is TRBJ2-6; TRBD1 is a possible D gene (5 bases). CDR1 LNHDA and CDR2 SQIVND come from the germline V gene (reference sequence). The CDR3 is 16 amino acids. CDR3 bases: TGTGCCAGTAGTGTCTGGGAAAGCTCTGGGGCCAGCGTCCTGACTTTC. Encoded protein: CASSVWESSGASVLTF.

This clonotype was detected a few times. The chain uses TRBV29-1 and TRBJ2-2, with D perhaps given as TRBD1 or TRBD2 (5 bases each). CDR3 length: 14 residues. V was shortened by 5 bases and J by 6 bases, with 16 bases between the two germline ends. Germline lookup yields CDR1 SQVTM and CDR2 ANQGSEA. CDR3 sequence reads: CSVCEQMGAGELFF. CDR3 DNA sequence: TGCAGCGTTTGTGAACAGATGGGGGCCGGGGAGCTGTTTTTT.

There are many counts of this clonotype. The V gene is TRBV28, the J gene TRBJ2-5, with TRBD1 as a possible D gene (6 bases). The length of the CDR3 is 13 residues. The ends were cut back, 6 bases at V and 4 bases at J, with 12 bases in the middle. CDR1 is MDHEN and CDR2 is SYDVKM in the germline V gene. The CDR3: CASSSGQSETQYF. DNA for the CDR3: TGTGCCAGCAGCTCCGGACAGTCAGAGACCCAGTACTTC.

In its sample, this clonotype was seen a few times. The chain recombines TRBV15 with TRBJ2-7; D perhaps matches TRBD2 (6 bases). The CDR3 is 18 amino acids. Looked up from germline, CDR1 is LNHNV and CDR2 is YYDKDF (reference sequence). V was clipped by 1 base and J by 4 bases, with 23 bases between them. CDR3 amino acids: CATSRAETPGTFFYEQYF. CDR3 bases: TGTGCCACCAGCAGAGCTGAAACTCCCGGGACTTTCTTTTACGAGCAGTACTTC.

This chain's CDR3 is CASSEDGGGSTDTQYF. The CDR3 DNA reads TGCGCCAGCAGCGAGGATGGAGGGGGCAGCACAGATACGCAGTATTTT. The genes are TRBV5-1 and TRBJ2-3, with D possibly matching TRBD1 (7 bases). The germline CDR1 and CDR2 sequences are SGHRS and YFSETQ. The CDR3 runs to 16 residues. V was pared by 4 bases and J by 0 bases, with 15 bases between.

The rearrangement joins TRBV4-1 to TRBJ2-1, with D possibly being TRBD2 (6 bases). The CDR3 covers 15 residues. V lost 0 bases and J 9 bases, leaving 15 bases between the germline ends. Germline-derived CDR1 and CDR2 are MGHRA and YSYEKL. The CDR3 nucleotides are TGCGCCAGCAGCCAAGATTGGAGTAGCGGCGGTGAGCAGTTCTTC. It specifies CASSQDWSSGGEQFF.

The chain uses TRBV19 and TRBJ1-5, with unresolved D. V was cut by 1 base and J by 1 base, with 8 bases left in between. CDR1 LNHDA and CDR2 SQIVND come from the germline V gene (reference sequence). The CDR3 loop spans 15 amino acids. CDR3 nucleotides: TGTGCCAGTAGTATAGGGAGTGCGAGCAATCAGCCCCAGCATTTT. Translated: CASSIGSASNQPQHF. The variable domain in full, with the rest retrieved from reference TRBV19 and TRBJ1-5, is DGGITQSPKYLFRKEGQNVTLSCEQNLNHDAMYWYRQDPGQGLRLIYYSQIVNDFQKGDIAEGYSVSREKKESFPLTVTSAQKNPTAFYLCASSIGSASNQPQHFGDGTRLSIL.

The table lists this clonotype with a few counts. A much more abundant neighbour one base away suggests this may be a read error. The chain couples TRBV20-1 to TRBJ2-7; unclear D gene. The germline V gene encodes CDR1 DFQATT and CDR2 SNEGSKA (reference sequence). This CDR3 spans 10 amino acids. V lost 3 bases and J lost 4, with 4 bases in between. The CDR3 nucleotides read TGCAGTGCTAGGGAATACGAGCAGTACTTC. Translating gives CSAREYEQYF.

This clonotype was counted many times. CDR3 sequence reads: CASSKGAGSHDNEQFF. CDR3 DNA: TGTGCCAGCAGCAAAGGGGCTGGGAGCCACGACAATGAGCAGTTCTTC. This rearrangement joins TRBV21-1 to TRBJ2-1. TRBV21-1 has pseudogene status. CDR3 size: 16 residues.

There are a few counts of this clonotype. The chain uses TRBV28 and TRBJ1-1, with a weak D call TRBD1 (5 bases). The CDR3 is 12 amino acids. In germline, CDR1 is MDHEN, CDR2 SYDVKM. V was cut by 5 bases and J by 10 bases, with 14 bases left in between. The CDR3 DNA follows: TGTGCCAGCAGTACAGGTCCGCGGCGAGCTTTCTTT. Its protein is CASSTGPRRAFF.

The rearrangement links TRBV5-5 to TRBJ1-1; 7 bases are shared with TRBD1. V lost 4 bases, J lost 6 bases, and 12 bases stayed unmatched. This CDR3 has 15 residues. Germline-derived CDR1 and CDR2 are SGHKS and YYEKEE (reference sequence). Here the CDR3 reads CASSRQGGGPPEAFF. The CDR3 nucleotides read TGTGCCAGCAGCCGGCAGGGGGGGGGGCCTCCTGAAGCTTTCTTT.

This clonotype was observed a few times. At one of its ends the junction is not consistent with the germline gene, which may arise from a read error. The chain has TRBV29-1 and TRBJ1-4; D perhaps matches TRBD1 (6 bases). The germline V gene has CDR1 SQVTM and CDR2 ANQGSEA. The CDR3 covers 14 residues. CDR3 DNA sequence: TGCAGCATTGAAGAAGGAGACAGGAATGAAAAACTGTTTTTT. The encoded protein is CSIEEGDRNEKLFF.

As for this clonotype: Mismatch with germline at one junction end may stem from a read error. The chain recombines TRBV5-1 with TRBJ2-7, with a tentative D call TRBD2 (6 bases). The CDR3 is 15 amino acids. Germline V CDR1 and CDR2: SGHRS, YFSETQ. The CDR3 region is CVSSLAGSTSYEQYF. The CDR3 nucleotides are TGCGTCAGCAGCTTGGCGGGGTCTACCTCCTACGAGCAGTACTTC.

V is TRBV6-6 and J is TRBJ1-2, with unresolved D. The ends were cut back, 0 bases at V and 7 bases at J, with 15 bases in the middle. Looked up from germline, CDR1 is MNHNY and CDR2 is SVGAGI (reference sequence). The CDR3 length is 15 residues. The CDR3 sequence: CASSYSGPIGAGYTF. CDR3 nucleotide sequence: TGTGCCAGCAGTTACTCGGGCCCAATAGGAGCTGGCTACACCTTC.

This clonotype came up once. The gene calls are TRBV28 and TRBJ2-7; D remains ambiguous. Germline V gene lookup returns CDR1 MDHEN and CDR2 SYDVKM. The length of the CDR3 is 14 residues. Between the trimmed V and J ends, which lost 2 bases and 1 base, there was a span of 9 bases. The CDR3 loop reads CASSLMGTSYEQYF. The CDR3 region has the DNA TGTGCCAGCAGTTTAATGGGCACGTCCTACGAGCAGTACTTC.